Given below is one TCR beta chain in context. Its antigen is unknown. The data stem from a study of cytomegalovirus exposure and HLA in healthy donors. Vbeta (60) and Jbeta (13) primers were used in the PCR. Only in-frame clones appear in the TCRdb table, and some are missing; sequencing was by immunoSEQ multiplex PCR. The data hold some 250,000 clones, with about 86% observed a single time. General study findings and limits: Later analysis demonstrated an association between a missense DCLRE1C variant and TCR beta V- and J-gene trimming. Earlier findings revealed that most TCR beta V segments proved productive either about 90% or about 30% of the time.

V was shortened by 6 bases and J by 6 bases, with 18 bases between the two germline ends. This CDR3 is built from 14 residues. Germline loops: CDR1 MGHRA, CDR2 YSYEKL. The clonotype comes from a woman in her sixties or seventies in good health and CMV-seropositive. The sample comprised PBMCs. The chain is built from TRBV4-1 and TRBJ2-7, with a possible D match to TRBD2 (6 bases). The CDR3 is CASRGVEGPGEQYF. Written as DNA, the CDR3 is TGCGCCAGCAGGGGGGTGGAGGGTCCGGGCGAGCAGTACTTC.